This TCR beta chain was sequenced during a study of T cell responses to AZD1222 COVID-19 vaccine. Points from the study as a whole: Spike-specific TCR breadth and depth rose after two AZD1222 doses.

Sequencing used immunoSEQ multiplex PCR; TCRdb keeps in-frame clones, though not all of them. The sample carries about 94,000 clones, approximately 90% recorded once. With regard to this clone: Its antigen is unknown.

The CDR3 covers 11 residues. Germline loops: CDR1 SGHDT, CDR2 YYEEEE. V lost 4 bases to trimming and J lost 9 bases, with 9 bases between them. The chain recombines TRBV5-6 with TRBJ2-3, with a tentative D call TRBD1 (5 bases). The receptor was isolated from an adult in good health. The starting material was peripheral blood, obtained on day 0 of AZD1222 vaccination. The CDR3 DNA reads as TGTGCCAGCAGCCAAGGGGTGACGCAGTATTTT. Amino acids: CASSQGVTQYF.